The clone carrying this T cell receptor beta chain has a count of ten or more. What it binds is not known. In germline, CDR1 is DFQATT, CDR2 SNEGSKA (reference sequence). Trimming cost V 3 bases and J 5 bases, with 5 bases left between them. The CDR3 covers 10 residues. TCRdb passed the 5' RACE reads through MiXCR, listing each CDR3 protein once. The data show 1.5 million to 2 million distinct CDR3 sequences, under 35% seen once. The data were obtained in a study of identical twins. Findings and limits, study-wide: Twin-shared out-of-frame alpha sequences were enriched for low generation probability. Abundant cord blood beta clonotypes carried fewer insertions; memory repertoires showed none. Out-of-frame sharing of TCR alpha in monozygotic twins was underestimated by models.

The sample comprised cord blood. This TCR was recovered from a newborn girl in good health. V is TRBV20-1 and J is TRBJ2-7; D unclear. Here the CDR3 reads CSASSNEQYF. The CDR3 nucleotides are TGCAGTGCTAGTAGCAACGAGCAGTACTTC.